The 30 T cell receptor beta chains listed next were all sequenced from one sample in a study of T cell clonotyping in hematopoietic cell transplantation. Stated time point: recipient sample about 28 days before transplant, after cytoreduction. Method: immunoSEQ multiplex PCR; TCRdb's copy keeps in-frame clones and lacks some. The table records roughly 30,000 clones, more than 60% of them present only once. This specimen consisted of peripheral blood mononuclear cells, obtained before stem cell transplant. The receptors stem from a woman aged 25 to 45 with chronic myeloid leukemia. Some clones in this sample may be carry-over from other donors' samples.

The chain uses TRBV5-4 and TRBJ2-3; tentative D call: TRBD2 (6 bases). V was trimmed by 4 bases and J by 0 bases, leaving 15 bases between them. Germline values: CDR1 SGHNT, CDR2 YYREEE (reference sequence). The CDR3 has 16 amino acids. The CDR3 DNA reads as TGTGCCAGCAGCCCATCTTCCGGGACTAGCACAGATACGCAGTATTTT. Translated: CASSPSSGTSTDTQYF.

The sample holds one count of this clone. For the CDR3, the DNA is TGTGCCAGCAGCCCTGACAGGGGGCGCGTTGCCCCAAGAGAGACCCAGTACTTC. Translating it yields CASSPDRGRVAPRETQYF. V and J are TRBV7-2 and TRBJ2-5, with TRBD1 matching over 10 bases. The CDR3 consists of 18 residues. CDR1 SGHTA and CDR2 FQGNSA come from the germline V gene. With V trimmed by 5 bases and J by 4 bases, 16 bases remained unmatched.

This chain joins TRBV6-5 and TRBJ1-4; D is undetermined. V was clipped by 2 bases and J by 4 bases, with 8 bases between them. This CDR3 comprises 14 residues. The V gene's germline CDR1 is MNHEY and CDR2 SVGAGI. The CDR3 DNA sequence: TGTGCCAGCAGTTACGGGAAGGATAATGAAAAACTGTTTTTT. As protein: CASSYGKDNEKLFF.

This clone has only a few counts. The V call is TRBV2, the J call TRBJ2-1, with TRBD2 matching over 11 bases. This CDR3 contains 17 residues. V lost 7 bases and J lost 4; bases outside the gene matches: 12. Germline CDR1 reads SNHLY; CDR2 reads FYNNEI. The CDR3 DNA is TGTGCCAGCAAAAGCCGTTCCGGGACTAGCGGATACAATGAGCAGTTCTTC. Protein product: CASKSRSGTSGYNEQFF.

The rearrangement uses TRBV28 and TRBJ1-5; a possible D gene is TRBD1 (5 bases). V was pared by 6 bases and J by 0 bases, with 12 bases between. The germline V gene has CDR1 MDHEN and CDR2 SYDVKM. CDR3 size: 15 residues. The CDR3 region is CASSVIQGSNQPQHF. CDR3 nucleotide sequence: TGTGCCAGCAGCGTTATCCAGGGTAGCAATCAGCCCCAGCATTTT.

This clone is a singleton in its sample. V usage is TRBV10-3 and J usage is TRBJ2-7, with 10 bases matching TRBD2. The germline gives CDR1 ENHRY, CDR2 SYGVKD. The CDR3 length is 16 residues. J was trimmed by 5 bases and V by 8 bases; bases with no gene match: 15. The CDR3 loop reads CAICSGGPPETDEQYF. The CDR3 DNA reads TGTGCCATCTGTAGCGGGGGGCCCCCCGAGACTGACGAGCAGTACTTC.

Turning to this clone: The same CDR3 also results from other DNA sequences found in this sample. The chain couples TRBV2 to TRBJ1-1, with D possibly TRBD1 on 6 matching bases. This CDR3 comprises 13 residues. V lost 4 bases, J lost 0 bases, and 6 bases lay in between. Germline CDR1 is SNHLY and CDR2 is FYNNEI. Here the CDR3 reads CASSGTVNTEAFF. In DNA form, the CDR3 reads TGTGCCAGCAGTGGGACAGTGAACACTGAAGCTTTCTTT.

The chain employs TRBV27 and TRBJ1-2, with D tentatively TRBD1 (6 bases). The CDR3 covers 15 residues. V lost 5 bases and J 7 bases, leaving 20 bases between the germline ends. CDR1 and CDR2 from the germline V gene are MNHEY and SMNVEV (reference sequence). This CDR3 is CASSPTQLGGLGYTF. The CDR3 region has the DNA TGTGCCAGCAGTCCGACGCAGCTAGGGGGGCTTGGCTACACCTTC.

The gene calls are TRBV5-1 and TRBJ2-3, with TRBD2 matching 8 bases. With 0 bases clipped from V and 2 bases from J, the junction kept 5 bases outside the gene matches. Germline V gene sequence: CDR1 SGHRS, CDR2 YFSETQ. There are 16 residues in the CDR3. The CDR3, as DNA: TGCGCCAGCAGCTTGGCGACGGGGGGGCTCACAGATACGCAGTATTTT. This gives the protein CASSLATGGLTDTQYF.

V is TRBV29-1 and J is TRBJ1-1; D gene unclear. Per germline, CDR1 SQVTM and CDR2 ANQGSEA. V was pared by 6 bases and J by 0 bases, with 23 bases between. The CDR3 consists of 17 residues. The CDR3 sequence: CSVNNEGIRPMNTEAFF. The DNA for the CDR3 is TGCAGCGTCAACAACGAAGGGATACGGCCGATGAACACTGAAGCTTTCTTT. The entire variable domain, with the rest obtained from reference TRBV29-1 and TRBJ1-1, is as follows: SAVISQKPSRDICQRGTSLTIQCQVDSQVTMMFWYRQQPGQSLTLIATANQGSEATYESGFVIDKFPISRPNLTFSTLTVSNMSPEDSSIYLCSVNNEGIRPMNTEAFFGQGTRLTVV.

This chain uses TRBV2 with TRBJ1-4, with a possible D match to TRBD1 (6 bases). CDR1 SNHLY and CDR2 FYNNEI come from the germline V gene. This CDR3 has 14 residues. Trimming shortened V by 8 bases and J by 9 bases, and 19 bases separated the two germline ends. The CDR3 reads CASGRDIRNQKLFF. CDR3 coding DNA: TGTGCCAGCGGGCGGGACATCCGAAACCAAAAACTGTTTTTT.

The table lists this clone with a few counts. This sequence joins TRBV5-8 and TRBJ1-1, with 7 bases fitting TRBD1. Germline V gives CDR1 SGHTS, CDR2 YDEGEE. Unmatched junction bases numbered 5, after V lost 5 bases and J lost 1 base. The CDR3 sequence is 14 residues long. CDR3 in amino acids: CASRNRGWNTEAFF. Here the CDR3 DNA reads TGTGCCAGCAGGAACAGGGGTTGGAACACTGAAGCTTTCTTT.

The rearrangement joins TRBV9 to TRBJ1-2; D perhaps matches TRBD1 (5 bases). This CDR3 region has 14 residues. Trimming took off 4 bases at V and 2 bases at J, with 12 bases between the two ends. Germline V gene lookup returns CDR1 SGDLS and CDR2 YYNGEE. The CDR3 sequence is CASSRATDNYGYTF. In DNA form, the CDR3 reads TGTGCCAGCAGCCGAGCGACAGACAACTATGGCTACACCTTC.

V gene TRBV6-5 combines with J gene TRBJ2-3; 8 bases match TRBD2. CDR1 and CDR2 from the germline V gene are MNHEY and SVGAGI. V gave up 6 bases and J gave up 9 bases; unmatched junction bases: 11. The CDR3 sequence is 14 residues long. The DNA for the CDR3 is TGTGCCAGCAGAACCGGGACTAGTGATAAAACGCAGTATTTT. It specifies CASRTGTSDKTQYF.

The chain recombines TRBV14 with TRBJ2-5, with D perhaps given as TRBD1 or TRBD2 (5 bases each). The germline V and J ends were trimmed by 4 bases and 5 bases, with 14 bases remaining between them. Germline-derived CDR1 and CDR2 are SGHDN and FVKESK. This CDR3 spans 14 amino acids. The DNA of the CDR3 is TGTGCCAGCAGCCGGGACCTACTGCTGGAGACCCAGTACTTC. It codes for CASSRDLLLETQYF.

The chain recombines TRBV9 with TRBJ2-5; D could derive from TRBD1 or TRBD2 (5 bases each). This CDR3 has 15 amino acids. Germline CDR1 reads SGDLS; CDR2 reads YYNGEE. The V and J ends lost 3 bases and 4 bases respectively, with 16 bases between them. The chain's CDR3 is CASSASGTFPETQYF. The CDR3, as DNA: TGTGCCAGCAGCGCGTCCGGGACCTTCCCAGAGACCCAGTACTTC. Drawing the rest from reference TRBV9 and TRBJ2-5, the complete variable domain is DSGVTQTPKHLITATGQRVTLRCSPRSGDLSVYWYQQSLDQGLQFLIQYYNGEERAKGNILERFSAQQFPDLHSELNLSSLELGDSALYFCASSASGTFPETQYFGPGTRLLVL.

This clone was seen only once. The gene calls are TRBV9 and TRBJ1-2; D is undetermined. The V and J ends lost 6 bases and 3 bases respectively, with 15 bases between them. Germline CDR1 is SGDLS and CDR2 is YYNGEE. The CDR3 totals 14 residues. CDR3 bases: TGTGCCAGCATCATAGAAGGCGGGGACTATGGCTACACCTTC. Protein: CASIIEGGDYGYTF.

CDR3 in DNA: TGCGCCAGCCCCCCGTCAAAGGTACTAGCCAAAAACATTCAGTACTTC. Translating it yields CASPPSKVLAKNIQYF. The V and J genes are TRBV5-1 and TRBJ2-4; the D is unclear. The V gene lost 7 bases and the J gene lost 0 bases, with 17 bases spanning the gap. This CDR3 is built from 16 residues. The germline V gene has CDR1 SGHRS and CDR2 YFSETQ.

The chain joins TRBV11-3 to TRBJ2-3; 8 nucleotides align to TRBD2. With V trimmed by 6 bases and J by 0 bases, 2 bases remained unmatched. Germline V gene lookup returns CDR1 SGHNT and CDR2 YENEEA. The CDR3 extends over 14 amino acids. CDR3 loop: CASSIAGSTDTQYF. In DNA, the CDR3 is TGTGCCAGCAGTATAGCGGGGAGCACAGATACGCAGTATTTT.

V usage is TRBV15 and J usage is TRBJ2-3, with D possibly being TRBD2 (5 bases). The CDR3 spans 14 residues. Germline V lookup: CDR1 LNHNV, CDR2 YYDKDF (reference sequence). The V end was cut by 1 base, the J end by 3 bases, with 8 bases between. In DNA form, the CDR3 reads TGTGCCACCAGCAGAGGGGGAGTAACAGATACGCAGTATTTT. Encoded protein: CATSRGGVTDTQYF.

The chain employs TRBV5-1 and TRBJ2-3; D is unclear. Germline CDR1 reads SGHRS; CDR2 reads YFSETQ. This CDR3 spans 11 amino acids. V shed 4 bases and J shed 3 bases, with 3 bases lying between them. CDR3 protein: CASSQTDTQYF. In DNA, the CDR3 is TGCGCCAGCAGCCAAACAGATACGCAGTATTTT.

The chain employs TRBV28 and TRBJ2-7; 8 nucleotides align to TRBD2. This CDR3 is 15 amino acids long. V shed 2 bases and J 4 bases; nucleotides not matched to a gene: 7. The germline gives CDR1 MDHEN, CDR2 SYDVKM. The CDR3 DNA sequence: TGTGCCAGCAGTTTACAGGCTAGCGGGCGTTACGAGCAGTACTTC. Protein sequence: CASSLQASGRYEQYF. Supplemented by reference TRBV28 and TRBJ2-7, the full variable domain reads DVKVTQSSRYLVKRTGEKVFLECVQDMDHENMFWYRQDPGLGLRLIYFSYDVKMKEKGDIPEGYSVSREKKERFSLILESASTNQTSMYLCASSLQASGRYEQYFGPGTRLTVT.

V gene TRBV11-2 combines with J gene TRBJ2-7, with TRBD2 identical over 7 bases. This CDR3 is built from 14 residues. Germline V CDR1 and CDR2: SGHAT, FQNNGV. Unmatched junction bases numbered 2, after V lost 0 bases and J lost 3 bases. CDR3 amino acids: CASSLDSGGYEQYV. The CDR3 coding sequence is TGTGCCAGCAGCTTAGATTCGGGAGGCTACGAGCAGTACGTC.

In DNA form, the CDR3 reads TGTGCCAGCAGCCCGGACTACGTCGGTGAGCAGTTCTTC. This translates into CASSPDYVGEQFF. The chain has TRBV5-4 and TRBJ2-1, with TRBD2 as a possible D gene (6 bases). The V gene's germline CDR1 is SGHNT and CDR2 YYREEE (reference sequence). V was shortened by 4 bases and J by 9 bases, with 14 bases between the two germline ends. There are 13 residues in the CDR3.

V is TRBV19 and J is TRBJ1-1, with TRBD1 identical over 7 bases. Trimming removed 7 bases from V and 7 bases from J; junction bases left unmatched: 9. CDR3 length: 13 residues. Germline values: CDR1 LNHDA, CDR2 SQIVND (reference sequence). The CDR3 sequence is CASNSGTDYEAFF. Written as DNA, the CDR3 is TGTGCCAGTAACTCCGGGACAGACTATGAAGCTTTCTTT.

The chain uses TRBV19 and TRBJ1-1, with D perhaps matching TRBD1 (6 bases). This CDR3 region has 14 residues. The V end lost 6 bases, the J end lost 6 bases, and 17 bases lay between the germline ends. Germline-derived CDR1 and CDR2 are LNHDA and SQIVND (reference sequence). The CDR3 is CASSLTQGLAEAFF. In DNA, the CDR3 is TGTGCCAGTAGCTTAACCCAGGGGCTCGCTGAAGCTTTCTTT.

The rearrangement joins TRBV2 to TRBJ2-7; 7 bases are a match to TRBD1. There are 13 residues in the CDR3. The V gene's germline CDR1 is SNHLY and CDR2 FYNNEI. J lost 2 bases, V lost 8 bases, and 6 bases had no gene match. CDR3 nucleotide sequence: TGTGCCAGCTGGGGGACAGCGACCTACGAGCAGTACTTC. Encoded protein: CASWGTATYEQYF. Full variable domain (rest looked up from reference TRBV2 and TRBJ2-7): EPEVTQTPSHQVTQMGQEVILRCVPISNHLYFYWYRQILGQKVEFLVSFYNNEISEKSEIFDDQFSVERPDGSNFTLKIRSTKLEDSAMYFCASWGTATYEQYFGPGTRLTVT.

The CDR3 is CASSTFFLRDRERTYEQYF. The CDR3 nucleotides read TGTGCCAGCAGCACATTCTTCCTACGGGACAGGGAGAGAACCTACGAGCAGTACTTC. V usage is TRBV21-1 and J usage is TRBJ2-7; TRBD1 is the table's D call and was not checked against the DNA. TRBV21-1 counts as a pseudogene. The length of the CDR3 is 19 residues.

This chain uses TRBV6-5 with TRBJ1-1; the match to TRBD1 covers 8 bases. The ends lost 9 bases at V and 11 bases at J; junction bases unmatched: 14. The CDR3 extends over 13 amino acids. The germline CDR1 and CDR2 sequences are MNHEY and SVGAGI. As DNA, the CDR3 is TGTGCCAGTGGGTGGCCCGGGACAGGTTATGCTTTCTTT. This gives the protein CASGWPGTGYAFF.

CDR3: CASSRPLKDSPLHF. CDR3 bases: TGTGCCAGCAGTCGCCCCCTTAAGGATTCACCCCTCCACTTT. This chain links TRBV11-1 with TRBJ1-6; D is unclear. The CDR3 loop spans 14 amino acids. Germline V gene data show CDR1 as SGHAT and CDR2 as FQDESV (reference sequence). Trimming removed 6 bases from V and 8 bases from J, with 14 bases in between.